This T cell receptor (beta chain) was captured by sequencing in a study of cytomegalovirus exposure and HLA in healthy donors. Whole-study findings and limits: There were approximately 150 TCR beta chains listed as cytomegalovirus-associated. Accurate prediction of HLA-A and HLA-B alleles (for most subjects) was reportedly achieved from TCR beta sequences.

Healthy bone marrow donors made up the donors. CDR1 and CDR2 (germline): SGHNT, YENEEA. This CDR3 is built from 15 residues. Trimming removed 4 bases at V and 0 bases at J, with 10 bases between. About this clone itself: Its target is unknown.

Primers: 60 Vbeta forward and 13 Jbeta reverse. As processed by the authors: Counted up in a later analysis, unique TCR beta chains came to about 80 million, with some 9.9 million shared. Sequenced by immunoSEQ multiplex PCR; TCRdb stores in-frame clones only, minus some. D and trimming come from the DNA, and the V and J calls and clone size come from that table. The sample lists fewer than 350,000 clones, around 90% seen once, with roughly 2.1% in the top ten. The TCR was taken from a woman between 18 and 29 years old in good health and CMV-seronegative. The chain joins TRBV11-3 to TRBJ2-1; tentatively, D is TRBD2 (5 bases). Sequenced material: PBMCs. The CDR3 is CASSSDGSSYNEQFF. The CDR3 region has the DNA TGTGCCAGCAGCTCCGATGGGAGCTCCTACAATGAGCAGTTCTTC.